One and the same sample provided the 12 T cell receptor beta chains below, sequenced in a study of blood T cell repertoires in COVID-19. Assay used: immunoSEQ multiplex PCR; TCRdb lists only in-frame clones, some missing. Found here are roughly 140,000 clones, over 65% of them singletons; the top ten hold 2.2%. Specimen: peripheral blood. The receptors were sampled from a man between 65 and 85 years old with acute or convalescent COVID-19.

This clone was seen only a few times. The chain employs TRBV5-5 and TRBJ1-3, with TRBD1 matching 9 bases. V lost 0 bases to trimming and J lost 4 bases; unmatched junction nucleotides: 5. CDR1 and CDR2 (germline): SGHKS, YYEKEE (reference sequence). The CDR3 loop spans 16 amino acids. The CDR3 region has the DNA TGTGCCAGCAGCTTGGAGGGACAGGGTGCAGGAAACACCATATATTTT. This translates into CASSLEGQGAGNTIYF.

CDR3 nucleotides: TGTGCCAGCCGGTGGAGGATTGATAACCCAGATACGCAGTATTTT. It codes for CASRWRIDNPDTQYF. The chain combines TRBV2 with TRBJ2-3, with D possibly matching TRBD2 (5 bases). This CDR3 spans 15 amino acids. Trimming shortened V by 8 bases and J by 4 bases, and 19 bases separated the two germline ends. Germline V CDR1 and CDR2: SNHLY, FYNNEI.

The rearrangement links TRBV28 to TRBJ2-7, with 8 bases that match TRBD1. The trim removed 6 bases at V and 3 bases at J, leaving 7 bases unmatched. The CDR3 contains 14 residues. Germline CDR1 MDHEN, CDR2 SYDVKM. The DNA of the CDR3 is TGTGCCAGCAGCTCCGTGGGACAGGTCTACGAGCAGTACTTC. This codes for CASSSVGQVYEQYF.

The chain uses TRBV11-1 and TRBJ2-2; D gene unclear. The CDR3 runs to 16 residues. V dropped 5 bases and J dropped 0 bases, with 13 bases sitting between them. Germline-derived CDR1 and CDR2 are SGHAT and FQDESV (reference sequence). The DNA of the CDR3 is TGTGCCAGCAGCCCCCGATACGACTCGAACACCGGGGAGCTGTTTTTT. It specifies CASSPRYDSNTGELFF.

The chain links TRBV21-1 to TRBJ2-5; the table names TRBD1, a call not compared with the DNA. TRBV21-1 is an annotated pseudogene. There are 16 residues in the CDR3. The CDR3 region is CASSKKGLGRQETQYF. The CDR3 DNA sequence: TGTGCCAGCAGCAAAAAAGGCCTGGGGCGCCAGGAGACCCAGTACTTC.

The chain combines TRBV6-5 with TRBJ2-5; D is possibly TRBD1 (6 bases). V dropped 7 bases and J dropped 4 bases, with 13 bases sitting between them. The CDR3 loop spans 13 amino acids. Germline V gene lookup returns CDR1 MNHEY and CDR2 SVGAGI. As DNA, the CDR3 is TGTGCCAGCACAAGGACAGAGGCAGAGACCCAGTACTTC. Translated: CASTRTEAETQYF.

This clone appeared once. The gene calls are TRBV5-4 and TRBJ2-3, with 9 bases fitting TRBD1. CDR1 and CDR2 (germline): SGHNT, YYREEE (reference sequence). The CDR3 runs to 15 residues. Unmatched junction bases numbered 5, after V lost 2 bases and J lost 4 bases. The CDR3 region is CASSFPGQGSDTQYF. DNA for the CDR3: TGTGCCAGCAGCTTTCCCGGACAGGGGTCAGATACGCAGTATTTT.

The rearrangement links TRBV11-2 to TRBJ2-2; possibly TRBD1 for D (5 bases). V lost 4 bases and J 5 bases, leaving 17 bases between the germline ends. The CDR3 consists of 16 residues. CDR1 and CDR2 from the germline V gene are SGHAT and FQNNGV. The CDR3 loop is CASSSQQVLWTGELFF. The CDR3 nucleotides read TGTGCCAGCAGCTCCCAACAGGTTTTGTGGACCGGGGAGCTGTTTTTT.

The chain is built from TRBV4-2 and TRBJ2-7, with D uncertain. The germline V and J ends were trimmed by 5 bases and 2 bases, with 10 bases remaining between them. Germline V gene lookup returns CDR1 LGHNA and CDR2 YNFKEQ. This CDR3 is built from 13 residues. The CDR3 nucleotides read TGTGCCAGCAGCATAGGCCAGGCCTACGAGCAGTACTTC. Translation gives CASSIGQAYEQYF.

J is TRBJ1-4 and V is TRBV28; D unresolved. This CDR3 spans 18 amino acids. CDR1 and CDR2 (germline): MDHEN, SYDVKM. V lost 2 bases to trimming and J lost 1 base, with 17 bases between them. CDR3 nucleotide sequence: TGTGCCAGCAGTTTAAGTTTTTATGAAGGAGTAACTAATGAAAAACTGTTTTTT. Protein product: CASSLSFYEGVTNEKLFF.

The chain uses TRBV27 and TRBJ2-3, with D possibly matching TRBD1 (6 bases). Germline assignment: CDR1 MNHEY and CDR2 SMNVEV (reference sequence). V dropped 5 bases and J dropped 7 bases, with 16 bases sitting between them. CDR3 length: 14 amino acids. The CDR3 loop is CASSLLDSRYTQYF. CDR3 coding DNA: TGTGCCAGCAGTCTCCTGGACAGTAGGTATACGCAGTATTTT.

The chain recombines TRBV7-9 with TRBJ1-1, with unresolved D. V was clipped by 1 base and J by 1 base, with 10 bases between them. The CDR3 sequence is 15 residues long. Looked up from germline, CDR1 is SEHNR and CDR2 is FQNEAQ (reference sequence). CDR3 loop: CASSLETAGNTEAFF. The CDR3 nucleotides read TGTGCCAGCAGCTTAGAGACCGCGGGGAACACTGAAGCTTTCTTT.